This TCR beta chain emerged from a study of T cell repertoires in cytomegalovirus infection. Study outcomes and limitations: Ex vivo, HLA-C-restricted CMV-specific TCR beta clonotypes prevailed over the rest of the response. Summed public TCR beta family frequency identified CMV carriers bearing the relevant HLA.

TCRdb re-derived calls from the reads in MiXCR, one entry per CDR3 protein. The table includes about 310,000 distinct CDR3 sequences, roughly 25% detected once. This clonotype was detected ten times or more. Its cognate antigen is unknown. Losses at the gene ends were 2 bases for V and 0 bases for J; bases not matched to a gene: 0. This CDR3 has 14 residues. In germline, CDR1 is SGHTA, CDR2 FQGNSA. This specimen was cultured PBMCs, taken from culture after CMV antigen stimulation. The sequence was collected from a human donor in good health (CMV status not recorded). Some clones in this sample may be carry-over from other donors' samples. The chain combines TRBV7-2 with TRBJ1-2, with 7 bases fitting TRBD1. CDR3 sequence: CASSLQGANYGYTF. The CDR3 bases are TGTGCCAGCAGCTTACAGGGGGCTAACTATGGCTACACCTTC.